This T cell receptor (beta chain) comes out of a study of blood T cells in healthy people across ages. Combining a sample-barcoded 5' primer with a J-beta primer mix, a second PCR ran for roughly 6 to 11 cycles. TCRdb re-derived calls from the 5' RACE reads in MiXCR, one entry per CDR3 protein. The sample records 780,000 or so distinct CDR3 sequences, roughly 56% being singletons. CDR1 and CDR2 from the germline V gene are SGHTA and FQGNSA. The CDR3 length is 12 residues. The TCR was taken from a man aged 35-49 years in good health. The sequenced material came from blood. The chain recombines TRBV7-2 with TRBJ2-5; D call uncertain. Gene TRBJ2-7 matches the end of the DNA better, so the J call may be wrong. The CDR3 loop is CASSLVVLEQYF. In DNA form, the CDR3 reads TGTGCCAGCAGCTTAGTAGTTCTCGAGCAGTACTTC.